Included here is one T cell receptor (beta chain) sequence, with context. The data were produced by immunoSEQ multiplex PCR, yet TCRdb's version contains in-frame clones alone and is incomplete. The table includes about 230,000 clones, roughly 85% detected once. These data are taken from a study of blood T cell repertoires in COVID-19. Sequenced material: peripheral blood. This TCR came from a woman aged 18-35 years who had recovered from COVID-19.

For the CDR3, the DNA is TGTGCCAGCAGGCGGACAGGGGGTGGCTACACCTTC. Its translation is CASRRTGGGYTF. This sequence joins TRBV3-1 (or the pseudogene TRBV3-2) and TRBJ1-2, with TRBD1 matching over 10 bases. After removal of 6 bases from V and 7 bases from J, the junction contained 2 bases not matched to a gene. The germline V gene encodes CDR1 LGHDT and CDR2 YNNKEL (reference sequence). This CDR3 has 12 residues.